A single T cell receptor (beta chain) is shown here with its context. Its antigen is currently unknown. This sample was taken from a study of cytomegalovirus exposure and HLA in healthy donors. Vbeta (60) and Jbeta (13) primers were used in the PCR. Profiling relied on immunoSEQ multiplex PCR, and the TCRdb table lists in-frame clones only, not all of them. The data contain about 140,000 clones, roughly 80% of them singletons. V trimming: 0 bases; J trimming: 3 bases; junction bases outside the gene matches: 7. From germline, CDR1 is MGHRA and CDR2 YSYEKL. CDR3 size: 16 residues. Study-level points and caveats: Accurate HLA-A and HLA-B prediction from TCR beta sequences was reported for most subjects.

Sequenced input: PBMCs. This TCR was sampled from a man aged 40-49 years in good health and CMV-seropositive. This rearrangement joins TRBV4-1 to TRBJ1-2, with 7 bases lining up with TRBD1. The CDR3 sequence: CASSQEMGTAYYGYTF. In nucleotides, the CDR3 is TGCGCCAGCAGCCAAGAGATGGGGACAGCCTACTATGGCTACACCTTC.